This T cell receptor beta chain was documented in a study of preoperative IRX-2 immunotherapy in early breast cancer. CDR3 length: 13 residues. The V end lost 7 bases, the J end lost 7 bases, and 16 bases lay between the germline ends. Germline CDR1 reads MNHGY; CDR2 reads SAAAGT. The data were produced by immunoSEQ multiplex PCR, yet TCRdb's version contains in-frame clones alone and is incomplete. The sample consists of about 1,600 clones, roughly 70% of them appearing once. This clone was seen a handful of times. Noted treatment: preoperative locoregional IRX-2 cytokine immunotherapy. The genes are TRBV6-8 and TRBJ1-2; maybe TRBD1 (6 bases). Specimen: tumor tissue, collected after IRX-2 immunotherapy. This TCR derives from a human donor with breast cancer. CDR3 sequence: CASNPGVSTGYTF. The CDR3 DNA reads TGTGCCAGCAATCCAGGGGTTTCGACTGGCTACACCTTC.